A single sample gave rise to the 26 T cell receptor beta chains below, sequenced in a study of OX40 agonist ivuxolimab in advanced cancers. Data came from immunoSEQ multiplex PCR; TCRdb stores just in-frame clones and leaves some out. The sample has 55,000 to 65,000 clones, around 85% seen once. The material sequenced was CD4+ or CD8+ T cells sorted from blood, taken in a trial of the OX40 agonist ivuxolimab. The receptors were gathered from an adult with an advanced solid tumor such as melanoma, head and neck, liver or kidney cancer.

By sample share, this clone is medium-sized. The chain carries TRBV27 and TRBJ2-1; D possibly uses TRBD1 or TRBD2 (5 bases each). The CDR3 covers 16 residues. The germline CDR1 and CDR2 sequences are MNHEY and SMNVEV (reference sequence). V lost 6 bases, J lost 3 bases, and 18 bases lay in between. CDR3 bases: TGTGCCAGCAGAAGGGACCTCCGGAGCAACTACAATGAGCAGTTCTTC. This sequence encodes CASRRDLRSNYNEQFF.

This chain uses TRBV2 with TRBJ2-3; D ambiguous. The V gene's germline CDR1 is SNHLY and CDR2 FYNNEI. CDR3 size: 14 residues. Trimming removed 3 bases from V and 2 bases from J, with 9 bases in between. CDR3 in DNA: TGTGCCAGCAGTGAGGTGGGCCTCACAGATACGCAGTATTTT. Translation gives CASSEVGLTDTQYF. Supplemented by reference TRBV2 and TRBJ2-3, the full variable domain reads EPEVTQTPSHQVTQMGQEVILRCVPISNHLYFYWYRQILGQKVEFLVSFYNNEISEKSEIFDDQFSVERPDGSNFTLKIRSTKLEDSAMYFCASSEVGLTDTQYFGPGTRLTVL.

The chain joins TRBV19 to TRBJ2-5; weak D call: TRBD2 (5 bases). This CDR3 spans 13 amino acids. Germline CDR1 is LNHDA and CDR2 is SQIVND (reference sequence). The V end was cut by 6 bases, the J end by 1 base, with 9 bases between. The CDR3 reads CASSLRAQETQYF. The DNA of the CDR3 is TGTGCCAGTAGCTTGAGGGCCCAAGAGACCCAGTACTTC.

The J gene is TRBJ2-7, the V gene TRBV29-1; 7 positions agree with TRBD2. The V gene end was trimmed by 7 bases and the J gene end by 5 bases; junction bases not matched to a gene: 11. The CDR3 covers 13 residues. Germline CDR1 is SQVTM and CDR2 is ANQGSEA. For the CDR3, the DNA is TGCAGCGGGGGGGACTACCTTCCCCACGAGCAGTACTTC. Protein sequence: CSGGDYLPHEQYF.

This clone was counted once. The V gene is TRBV5-1, the J gene TRBJ2-3; unclear D gene. Trimming stripped 4 bases from V and 5 bases from J, with 17 bases between. Germline CDR1 reads SGHRS; CDR2 reads YFSETQ. The CDR3 runs to 15 residues. CDR3 protein: CASSTGRMVGDTQYF. The CDR3 region has the DNA TGCGCCAGCAGCACCGGACGGATGGTAGGAGATACGCAGTATTTT.

The chain carries TRBV2 and TRBJ1-2; D remains unclear. Trimming left V 4 bases short and J 2 bases short, with 11 bases between. Germline assignment: CDR1 SNHLY and CDR2 FYNNEI. The CDR3 runs to 14 residues. CDR3: CASSGTPRNYGYTF. The CDR3 coding sequence is TGTGCCAGCAGTGGGACCCCCAGGAACTATGGCTACACCTTC.

This clone came up once. The chain carries TRBV19 and TRBJ2-3; no clear D. The germline V gene encodes CDR1 LNHDA and CDR2 SQIVND (reference sequence). This CDR3 contains 14 residues. The V gene lost 7 bases and the J gene lost 2 bases, with 13 bases spanning the gap. Here the CDR3 reads CASNYRLNTDTQYF. The CDR3 DNA sequence: TGTGCCAGTAACTACCGGTTAAACACAGATACGCAGTATTTT. The full variable domain, rest sourced from reference TRBV19 and TRBJ2-3, is DGGITQSPKYLFRKEGQNVTLSCEQNLNHDAMYWYRQDPGQGLRLIYYSQIVNDFQKGDIAEGYSVSREKKESFPLTVTSAQKNPTAFYLCASNYRLNTDTQYFGPGTRLTVL.

This rearrangement joins TRBV18 to TRBJ1-3; D is perhaps TRBD1 (5 bases). V dropped 3 bases and J dropped 1 base, with 25 bases sitting between them. CDR1 and CDR2 from the germline V gene are KGHSH and LQKENI. CDR3 length: 20 amino acids. The CDR3, as DNA: TGTGCCAGCTCACCTAGACAGAGACCGTCCTACCTCTTGTCTGGAAACACCATATATTTT. This gives the protein CASSPRQRPSYLLSGNTIYF.

The chain joins TRBV5-4 to TRBJ2-5, with D possibly called TRBD1 or TRBD2 (6 bases each). Germline V gene lookup returns CDR1 SGHNT and CDR2 YYREEE (reference sequence). The CDR3 has 14 residues. Trimming stripped 5 bases from V and 4 bases from J, with 15 bases between. CDR3 sequence: CASRDRGVRETQYF. Written as DNA, the CDR3 is TGTGCCAGCAGAGATAGGGGGGTCCGAGAGACCCAGTACTTC.

V is TRBV10-3 and J is TRBJ2-1, with D perhaps assigned TRBD1 or TRBD2 (5 bases each). Germline CDR1 and CDR2: ENHRY and SYGVKD. Trimming removed 7 bases from V and 11 bases from J, with 18 bases in between. The CDR3 has 13 residues. The DNA for the CDR3 is TGTGCCATCACCTTAAGCTCCGGGGACCAGCAGTTCTTC. Its protein product is CAITLSSGDQQFF.

The V and J genes are TRBV10-3 and TRBJ2-5, with 7 positions matching TRBD1. With the DNA end fitting TRBJ2-7 better, the J assignment may be wrong. Germline CDR1 is ENHRY and CDR2 is SYGVKD. The CDR3 extends over 16 amino acids. CDR3 DNA sequence: TGTGCCATCAGTGGCCCTCGACAGGGAAGCTCCTACGAGCAGTACTTC. The encoded protein is CAISGPRQGSSYEQYF.

V usage is TRBV7-2 and J usage is TRBJ2-5; D is possibly TRBD1 (6 bases). The end of the DNA aligns better with TRBJ2-7, so the J call may be wrong. The germline V gene has CDR1 SGHTA and CDR2 FQGNSA. The CDR3 has 13 amino acids. The CDR3 protein is CASSLDRDNEQYF. As DNA, the CDR3 is TGTGCCAGCAGCTTAGACAGGGATAACGAGCAGTACTTC.

Only a few counts were recorded for this clone. The chain joins TRBV7-3 to TRBJ2-1; D uncertain. The germline gives CDR1 SGHTA, CDR2 FQGTGA. The CDR3 is 17 residues long. The V end was cut by 1 base, the J end by 0 bases, with 13 bases between. The DNA for the CDR3 is TGTGCCAGCAGCTTAAAAGGAGACCCGAGCTCCTACAATGAGCAGTTCTTC. Translated, it gives CASSLKGDPSSYNEQFF.

The chain has TRBV7-2 and TRBJ2-6; D remains unclear. Trimming cost V 5 bases and J 0 bases, with 8 bases left between them. CDR1 and CDR2 (germline): SGHTA, FQGNSA. The CDR3 sequence is 15 residues long. CDR3: CASSLDISGANVLTF. DNA for the CDR3: TGTGCCAGCAGCCTAGACATCTCTGGGGCCAACGTCCTGACTTTC.

The chain combines TRBV19 with TRBJ1-5; D is uncertain. Trimming pared 8 bases from V and 2 bases from J, leaving 10 bases between. Germline CDR1 is LNHDA and CDR2 is SQIVND (reference sequence). The CDR3 spans 13 residues. CDR3 coding DNA: TGTGCCAGTCGACGGGGTGGCAATCAGCCCCAGCATTTT. It translates to CASRRGGNQPQHF.

This clone was counted a few times. The V and J genes are TRBV19 and TRBJ1-1; D perhaps matches TRBD1 (5 bases). The CDR3 has 15 amino acids. Per germline, CDR1 LNHDA and CDR2 SQIVND (reference sequence). The ends were cut back, 4 bases at V and 1 base at J, with 13 bases in the middle. The CDR3 DNA sequence: TGTGCCAGTAGTAAAATGACAGACAGGAACACTGAAGCTTTCTTT. It codes for CASSKMTDRNTEAFF.

The chain links TRBV20-1 to TRBJ2-7; D gene uncertain. This CDR3 contains 10 residues. Germline CDR1 and CDR2: DFQATT and SNEGSKA (reference sequence). Trimming pared 4 bases from V and 2 bases from J, leaving 3 bases between. DNA of the CDR3: TGCAGTGCTACAACCTACGAGCAGTACTTC. Translated, it gives CSATTYEQYF.

V and J are TRBV28 and TRBJ1-5, with D tentatively TRBD1 (5 bases). The CDR3 runs to 12 residues. Per the germline V gene, CDR1 is MDHEN and CDR2 is SYDVKM. V lost 10 bases and J lost 7, with 14 bases in between. This chain's CDR3 is CATSAGNQPQHF. DNA of the CDR3: TGTGCCACCTCCGCAGGGAACCAGCCCCAGCATTTT.

The CDR3 is CASSVGRNTGELFF. CDR3 sequence (DNA): TGTGCCAGCAGCGTGGGCCGCAACACCGGGGAGCTGTTTTTT. The chain uses TRBV9 and TRBJ2-2, with D unclear. Germline CDR1 and CDR2: SGDLS and YYNGEE. Trimming took off 2 bases at V and 2 bases at J, with 7 bases between the two ends. The CDR3 covers 14 residues.

A word on this clone: The junction shows a germline mismatch at one end, possibly a read error. The chain has TRBV7-7 and TRBJ2-2; tentatively, D is TRBD1 (7 bases). CDR1 SSHAT and CDR2 FNYEAQ come from the germline V gene (reference sequence). The CDR3 length is 16 residues. This CDR3 is CASSPIRGQGGGELFF. CDR3 DNA: TGTGCTAGCAGCCCAATCCGGGGGCAGGGGGGCGGGGAGCTGTTTTTT.

The rearrangement joins TRBV4-3 to TRBJ2-5, with D possibly being TRBD2 (6 bases). The germline V and J ends were trimmed by 5 bases and 7 bases, with 23 bases remaining between them. CDR1 and CDR2 (germline): LGHNA, YSLEER. The CDR3 runs 16 residues. CDR3 protein: CASSKRKGPGGGTQYF. The CDR3 nucleotides are TGCGCCAGCAGCAAAAGAAAGGGGCCCGGGGGTGGGACCCAGTACTTC.

The V gene is TRBV6-1, the J gene TRBJ2-7; D possibly uses TRBD1 or TRBD2 (5 bases each). V shed 7 bases and J shed 0 bases, with 10 bases lying between them. Germline V gene sequence: CDR1 MNHNS, CDR2 SASEGT. The CDR3 extends over 13 amino acids. CDR3 loop: CASTPGRSYEQYF. The CDR3 nucleotides read TGTGCCAGCACGCCGGGACGCTCCTACGAGCAGTACTTC.

The chain has TRBV9 and TRBJ2-5, with D possibly TRBD2 on 6 matching bases. This CDR3 contains 15 residues. In germline, CDR1 is SGDLS, CDR2 YYNGEE. V was trimmed by 0 bases and J by 4 bases, leaving 13 bases between them. CDR3 DNA sequence: TGTGCCAGCAGCGTAGGTGGGGGAGGCGGAGAGACCCAGTACTTC. Translation: CASSVGGGGGETQYF.

The chain has TRBV21-1 and TRBJ2-1; the table's TRBD1 call for D was not verified on the DNA. TRBV21-1 is labeled a pseudogene. This CDR3 is built from 14 residues. The CDR3 spells CASSKAGRGYEQFF. The CDR3 DNA sequence: TGTGCCAGCAGCAAAGCGGGCAGGGGCTATGAGCAGTTCTTC.

The chain uses TRBV7-9 and TRBJ2-3; D gene unclear. Germline CDR1 and CDR2: SEHNR and FQNEAQ (reference sequence). V dropped 8 bases and J dropped 0 bases, with 3 bases sitting between them. This CDR3 is 11 amino acids long. The CDR3 region is CASGSTDTQYF. The CDR3 DNA sequence: TGTGCCAGCGGAAGCACAGATACGCAGTATTTT.

This chain joins TRBV5-1 and TRBJ1-6; 7 positions agree with TRBD1. J lost 8 bases, V lost 7 bases, and 12 bases had no gene match. The germline gives CDR1 SGHRS, CDR2 YFSETQ. This CDR3 spans 15 amino acids. This CDR3 reads CASSVTGRGDSPLHF. The CDR3 DNA reads TGCGCCAGCTCGGTAACTGGCAGGGGGGATTCACCCCTCCACTTT.